The 28 T cell receptor beta chains below come from one sample, sequenced in a study of molecular identifiers for immune sequencing clone quantification. TCRdb ran MiXCR on the PCR reads and lists one entry per CDR3 protein. There are some 65,000 distinct CDR3 sequences in the sample; less than 20% occur only once, and roughly 1.4% lies in the top ten. The sample consisted of naive CD8+ T cells from blood, with Jurkat cell RNA spiked in. This sample's subset: FACS-sorted CD8+CD4-CCR7+CD45RA+ naive T cells. Receptors originate from a human donor in good health. Some libraries in this study had Jurkat cell RNA spiked in.

This clonotype was observed many times. The V and J genes are TRBV19 and TRBJ2-7; 8 positions agree with TRBD2. The germline CDR1 and CDR2 sequences are LNHDA and SQIVND (reference sequence). Trimming at V came to 5 bases and at J to 2 bases, leaving 11 bases not matched to a gene. This CDR3 has 16 amino acids. The CDR3 DNA follows: TGTGCCAGTAGTTCCGGACTAGCTATGCCGACCTACGAGCAGTACTTC. Its translation is CASSSGLAMPTYEQYF.

This clonotype came up a few times. The chain recombines TRBV19 with TRBJ2-7; the D is unclear. This CDR3 is 14 amino acids long. Trimming took 3 bases from V and 5 from J, leaving 14 bases between them. Germline V CDR1 and CDR2: LNHDA, SQIVND (reference sequence). The CDR3 loop reads CASSMGLGINEQYF. The CDR3 DNA reads as TGTGCCAGTAGTATGGGCCTTGGGATCAACGAGCAGTACTTC.

About this clonotype itself: This may arise from a read error, as a much more abundant clone is one base away. The chain employs TRBV27 and TRBJ2-1, with unresolved D. V shed 6 bases and J shed 2 bases, with 14 bases lying between them. There are 15 residues in the CDR3. Germline V gene sequence: CDR1 MNHEY, CDR2 SMNVEV (reference sequence). The CDR3 DNA reads as TGTGCCAGCAGCCCCGACGGGCTGACCTACAATGAGCAGTTCTTC. It codes for CASSPDGLTYNEQFF.

This clonotype was observed many times. The chain uses TRBV6-5 and TRBJ2-2; D is ambiguous. This CDR3 region has 17 residues. Looked up from germline, CDR1 is MNHEY and CDR2 is SVGAGI. V lost 5 bases to trimming and J lost 5 bases, with 21 bases between them. In DNA, the CDR3 is TGTGCCAGCAGTGCTTCTTGGTCGGAGACTTTAACCGGGGAGCTGTTTTTT. Translating it yields CASSASWSETLTGELFF.

This clonotype was counted many times. The chain carries TRBV19 and TRBJ2-3; D could derive from TRBD1 or TRBD2 (5 bases each). CDR3 length equals 15 residues. Trimming took off 1 base at V and 5 bases at J, with 13 bases between the two ends. Germline lookup yields CDR1 LNHDA and CDR2 SQIVND (reference sequence). The chain's CDR3 is CASSIVPGSKDTQYF. For the CDR3, the DNA is TGTGCCAGTAGTATAGTTCCAGGGAGTAAAGATACGCAGTATTTT.

Many counts were recorded for this clonotype. The chain couples TRBV19 to TRBJ1-1; the match to TRBD1 covers 9 bases. CDR3 length: 17 residues. Germline CDR1 LNHDA, CDR2 SQIVND (reference sequence). V was clipped by 3 bases and J by 4 bases; unmatched bases: 12. The DNA for the CDR3 is TGTGCCAGTAGTATGACAGGGGGAGAGTATCGGAGCACTGAAGCTTTCTTT. Its translation is CASSMTGGEYRSTEAFF.

This clonotype was detected many times. The chain is built from TRBV4-3 and TRBJ2-1, with D perhaps matching TRBD1 (6 bases). Germline lookup yields CDR1 LGHNA and CDR2 YSLEER. There are 14 residues in the CDR3. V was trimmed by 3 bases and J by 7 bases, leaving 13 bases between them. The CDR3 spells CASSQGATANEQFF. CDR3 in DNA: TGCGCCAGCAGCCAGGGGGCCACGGCAAATGAGCAGTTCTTC.

This clonotype showed up just a few times. The J gene is TRBJ2-7, the V gene TRBV5-5; D remains unclear. The CDR3 is made up of 13 amino acids. V was clipped by 4 bases and J by 2 bases, with 10 bases between them. CDR1 and CDR2 (germline): SGHKS, YYEKEE (reference sequence). The CDR3 reads CASSLGYPYEQYF. CDR3 nucleotides: TGTGCCAGCAGCCTCGGGTACCCCTACGAGCAGTACTTC.

A word on this clonotype: One end of the junction is discordant with germline, which a read error may explain. J is TRBJ1-5 and V is TRBV12-3 or TRBV12-4; D is unresolved. This CDR3 is 15 amino acids long. The CDR3, as DNA: TGTGCCTGCAGTTTAGCGGGATGGAGCAATCAGCCCCAGCATTTT. Protein: CACSLAGWSNQPQHF.

Remarks on this clonotype: Because it lacks the conserved phenylalanine or tryptophan at the end, this CDR3 is likely a read error. The chain uses TRBV7-9 and TRBJ2-5, with D hard to call. Trimming cost V 1 base and J 9 bases, with 9 bases left between them. The CDR3 totals 12 residues. Looked up from germline, CDR1 is SEHNR and CDR2 is FQNEAQ (reference sequence). The CDR3 reads CASSLGHQAQYL. The CDR3 DNA follows: TGTGCCAGCAGCTTAGGCCACCAGGCCCAGTACCTC.

There are many counts of this clonotype. The rearrangement links TRBV4-1 to TRBJ2-7; TRBD2 matches 14 bases. Germline loops: CDR1 MGHRA, CDR2 YSYEKL. The CDR3 contains 17 residues. The J segment lost 4 bases and the V segment lost 3 bases, leaving 8 bases of the junction unmatched. The CDR3 bases are TGCGCCAGCAGCCATAGCCCCGGGACTAGCGGGAGTTACGAGCAGTACTTC. Protein product: CASSHSPGTSGSYEQYF.

The table lists this clonotype with many counts. The chain recombines TRBV7-9 with TRBJ2-1, with TRBD1 matching 8 bases. CDR3 length: 16 residues. The V segment lost 5 bases and the J segment 7 bases; nucleotides outside the gene matches: 13. Germline V gene lookup returns CDR1 SEHNR and CDR2 FQNEAQ (reference sequence). The chain's CDR3 is CASSPSAGGAGNEQFF. CDR3 in DNA: TGTGCCAGCAGCCCCAGCGCAGGGGGCGCGGGAAATGAGCAGTTCTTC.

Concerning this clonotype itself: This may arise from a read error, as a much more abundant clone is one base away. The rearrangement uses TRBV20-1 and TRBJ2-7; 13 nucleotides match TRBD2. Germline V gene data show CDR1 as DFQATT and CDR2 as SNEGSKA (reference sequence). This CDR3 has 14 residues. CDR3 bases: TGCAGTGCTAGGGGACTAGCGGGAATCTACGAGCGGTACTTC. The encoded protein is CSARGLAGIYERYF.

Remarks on this clonotype: The conserved final phenylalanine or tryptophan is absent from the CDR3, which likely points to a read error. The chain couples TRBV7-3 to TRBJ1-1, with 10 bases identical to TRBD1. The CDR3 loop spans 14 amino acids. Unmatched junction bases numbered 3, after V lost 5 bases and J lost 3 bases. Germline loops: CDR1 SGHTA, CDR2 FQGTGA. The DNA of the CDR3 is TGTGCCAGCAGCCCCGGGACAGGGGACACTGAAGCTTTCCTT. Encoded protein: CASSPGTGDTEAFL.

In this sample, this clonotype turned up many times. DNA of the CDR3: TGTGCTACGACTGGGGCAGGCAACATTCAGTACTTC. The encoded protein is CATTGAGNIQYF. The chain joins TRBV5-5 to TRBJ2-4; possible D gene TRBD1, 5 bases. The CDR3 consists of 12 residues. Germline V gives CDR1 SGHKS, CDR2 YYEKEE (reference sequence).

This clonotype was seen ten or more times. V gene TRBV5-1 combines with J gene TRBJ2-2, with TRBD1 matching 10 bases. This CDR3 is 17 amino acids long. CDR1 and CDR2 from the germline V gene are SGHRS and YFSETQ. V shed 1 base and J 1 base; nucleotides not matched to a gene: 4. CDR3: CASSLKWDRGNTGELFF. The CDR3 region has the DNA TGCGCCAGCAGCTTGAAATGGGACAGGGGGAACACCGGGGAGCTGTTTTTT.

The table lists this clonotype with many counts. The chain joins TRBV20-1 to TRBJ1-4; D possibly corresponds to TRBD1 (6 bases). V dropped 2 bases and J dropped 4 bases, with 11 bases sitting between them. The CDR3 extends over 14 amino acids. Looked up from germline, CDR1 is DFQATT and CDR2 is SNEGSKA (reference sequence). The CDR3 nucleotides read TGCAGTGCTAGAAACAGGGTCGGTAATGAAAAACTGTTTTTT. Amino acid sequence: CSARNRVGNEKLFF.

This clonotype was seen ten or more times. The CDR3 sequence is CAWSPRQGVHNEQFF. The CDR3 bases are TGTGCCTGGAGTCCGAGACAGGGGGTCCACAATGAGCAGTTCTTC. This chain uses TRBV30 with TRBJ2-1; TRBD1 matches 9 bases. V gave up 2 bases and J gave up 5 bases; unmatched junction bases: 7. The CDR3 has 15 residues. The germline V gene has CDR1 GTSNPN and CDR2 SVGIG (reference sequence).

Many counts were recorded for this clonotype. The chain carries TRBV10-1 and TRBJ2-7, with TRBD2 identical over 14 bases. The germline V gene has CDR1 WNHNN and CDR2 SYGVQD (reference sequence). CDR3 size: 18 residues. With 6 bases clipped from V and 0 bases from J, the junction kept 10 bases outside the gene matches. This CDR3 is CASSAGTSGSFSSYEQYF. The CDR3 bases are TGCGCCAGCAGCGCCGGGACTAGCGGGAGTTTTAGCTCCTACGAGCAGTACTTC.

At least ten counts were recorded for this clonotype. V gene TRBV3-1 combines with J gene TRBJ2-7, with D possibly being TRBD2 (6 bases). V lost 6 bases and J lost 2, with 20 bases in between. The CDR3 is made up of 16 amino acids. CDR1 and CDR2 (germline): LGHDT, YNNKEL (reference sequence). The CDR3 is CASSPNMVRLAYEQYF. The CDR3 DNA reads as TGTGCCAGCAGTCCAAATATGGTAAGACTAGCCTACGAGCAGTACTTC.

The table lists this clonotype with many counts. This chain uses TRBV27 with TRBJ1-5; unclear D gene. The germline V gene encodes CDR1 MNHEY and CDR2 SMNVEV (reference sequence). Trimming cost V 2 bases and J 0 bases, with 8 bases left between them. The CDR3 covers 15 residues. Here the CDR3 reads CASSLLGNSNQPQHF. The DNA of the CDR3 is TGTGCCAGCAGTTTACTCGGCAATAGCAATCAGCCCCAGCATTTT.

V gene TRBV7-3 combines with J gene TRBJ2-1; the D is unclear. The CDR3 totals 13 residues. Germline assignment: CDR1 SGHTA and CDR2 FQGTGA. V shed 2 bases and J shed 5 bases, with 7 bases lying between them. CDR3 residues: CASSLAYDNEQFF. The DNA for the CDR3 is TGTGCCAGCAGCTTAGCCTACGACAATGAGCAGTTCTTC.

This clonotype was seen ten or more times. The genes are TRBV24-1 and TRBJ2-5; D could derive from TRBD1 or TRBD2 (5 bases each). Germline values: CDR1 KGHDR, CDR2 SFDVKD. Trimming pared 5 bases from V and 0 bases from J, leaving 18 bases between. The CDR3 consists of 17 residues. The CDR3 bases are TGTGCCACCAGTGCTTCAGGGCGGGTTGGTGACCAAGAGACCCAGTACTTC. Translation: CATSASGRVGDQETQYF.

This clonotype occurred many times. V usage is TRBV4-3 and J usage is TRBJ2-3, with D unresolved. The germline V gene has CDR1 LGHNA and CDR2 YSLEER. Trimming took off 0 bases at V and 2 bases at J, with 6 bases between the two ends. The CDR3 is 14 residues long. This CDR3 reads CASSQDSFTDTQYF. The DNA for the CDR3 is TGCGCCAGCAGCCAAGATAGTTTCACAGATACGCAGTATTTT.

Only a few counts were recorded for this clonotype. J is TRBJ2-1 and V is TRBV10-2; D is ambiguous. Germline V gene data show CDR1 as WSHSY and CDR2 as SAAADI. The CDR3 is 13 amino acids. V was trimmed by 1 base and J by 8 bases, leaving 9 bases between them. The CDR3 is CASSELRVHEQFF. Here the CDR3 DNA reads TGCGCCAGCAGTGAGTTGAGAGTCCATGAGCAGTTCTTC.

The table lists this clonotype with many counts. This chain joins TRBV4-1 and TRBJ1-5; D is unresolved. CDR3 length equals 14 residues. Per germline, CDR1 MGHRA and CDR2 YSYEKL. Trimming stripped 1 base from V and 2 bases from J, with 6 bases between. DNA for the CDR3: TGCGCCAGCAGCCAAGTTCCTCGCAATCAGCCCCAGCATTTT. It specifies CASSQVPRNQPQHF.

Only a few counts were recorded for this clonotype. A much larger clone is a single base away; this may be a read error. This is likely a read error, given that the CDR3 carries no conserved phenylalanine or tryptophan at its end. The chain employs TRBV4-1 and TRBJ1-6, with 8 bases aligning to TRBD1. CDR1 and CDR2 (germline): MGHRA, YSYEKL. After removal of 5 bases from V and 15 bases from J, the junction contained 6 bases not matched to a gene. The CDR3 extends over 12 amino acids. DNA of the CDR3: TGCGCCAGCAGCGAACAGGGGGTTCTCCTCCACTCT. It yields the protein CASSEQGVLLHS.

In this sample, this clonotype turned up many times. The chain couples TRBV14 to TRBJ2-6; 8 nucleotides line up with TRBD1. The CDR3 length is 17 residues. The V gene end was trimmed by 3 bases and the J gene end by 4 bases; junction bases not matched to a gene: 8. Germline V gene sequence: CDR1 SGHDN, CDR2 FVKESK. CDR3 in amino acids: CASSHRRTGQGANVLTF. The CDR3 nucleotides read TGTGCCAGCAGCCACAGACGGACAGGGCAAGGGGCCAACGTCCTGACTTTC. Based on the CDR3 plus reference TRBV14 and TRBJ2-6, the full variable domain is EAGVTQFPSHSVIEKGQTVTLRCDPISGHDNLYWYRRVMGKEIKFLLHFVKESKQDESGMPNNRFLAERTGGTYSTLKVQPAELEDSGVYFCASSHRRTGQGANVLTFGAGSRLTVL.